The entry that follows covers one T cell receptor (beta chain) sequence. Its antigen target is currently unknown. Per-nucleotide qualities are absent, and no much larger clonotype sits a single base away. CD8 naive samples were CD45RO-negative cells positively selected for CCR7, giving a CD45RA+CCR7+ population that excluded TemRA cells. Healthy HIV-negative adults with no recently reported acute infections or vaccinations were included as donors. Only Caucasian adults living in Nashville, Tennessee, USA were represented among the donors. After blood collection by leukapheresis, PBMCs were isolated using Ficoll-Histopaque density gradient centrifugation and then cryopreserved in the vapor phase of liquid nitrogen. Analytical flow cytometry was used to check the purity and quantity of every magnetically sorted T cell population. From each sorted fraction, genomic DNA was isolated and quantified by UV absorbance on a Nanodrop 2000c.

These data are taken from a study of shared clonotypes between healthy human individuals (TCRdb year 2020). With respect to the entire study: The cohort included a few men and a couple of women between 18 and 49 years of age. Each donor's leukapheresis produced roughly between roughly 0.9 and 8.9 billion PBMCs. Blood TCR repertoires of about 5 healthy adults were deeply sequenced to estimate repertoire size and the extent of clonotype sharing between individuals. For each donor, CD4 naive and CD4 memory were each given three plates, CD8 naive was given two plates, and CD8 memory was given one plate. Libraries were prepared and TCR repertoires were sequenced by different laboratories using diverse techniques, in order to increase sequencing depth and limit assay-specific biases. Study-wide conclusions, independent of this receptor: Rarefaction of sorted-subset datasets indicated incomplete sequencing despite the large sequencing depth. Based on pairwise subsampling, the degree of clonotype sharing among donors was expected to be affected by sequencing depth. Clonotypes shared by all four sorted-subset donors showed higher generation probabilities than non-shared clonotypes. The small number of donors limited the genetic and exposure-history diversity represented. Naive subsets generally had larger estimated clonotype richness than memory subsets. Across a few donors, about 5% of naive CD4, roughly 3.5% of naive CD8, 2% to 2.5% of memory CD4, and over 0.35% of memory CD8 clonotypes were shared. Sampling was restricted to blood, and TCR repertoires in tissue are likely to differ from TCR repertoires in blood.

The cysteine opens and the phenylalanine closes a CDR3 of 15 amino acids. The only DNA kept is the CDR3, 45 bases in frame from the first base. The germline V gene (reference sequence) sets CDR1 to MNHEY and CDR2 to SMNVEV. At the junction V is shortened by 3 bases and J by 5 bases, with 16 bases in between. Using the deep immunoSEQ assay, TCR CDR3 regions were amplified from genomic DNA by multiplex PCR. Extracted genomic DNA from each cell subset was spread evenly across all wells of several immunoSEQ 96-well plates, with each plate serving as a replicate. For sorted subsets, approximately 200 ng of genomic DNA, equivalent to 30,000 or so T cell genomes, went into each replicate PCR. The purified libraries were quantified using a Qubit 3.0 fluorometer, sized with a Bioanalyzer 2100, and then quantified again using the KAPA Library Quantification kit. Each immunoSEQ 96-well plate was sequenced on its own single-read 150-cycle Illumina NextSeq 550 flow cell. From the authors' description of their analysis: The immunoSEQ output contained only junctional sequences without quality scores, so filtering could not match that applied to full-length reads. To assign V/J genes and CDR3, sequences were annotated using PyIR, a Python wrapper for IgBLAST v1.9, with IMGT germline references. Any read was removed if the V/J assignment was weak (E-value above 1e-6), the CDR3 was missing, or the read contained stop codons, out-of-frame junctions, or ambiguous translated residues. V3J clonotypes were defined as sequences sharing the same inferred V gene, J gene, and CDR3 amino acid sequence. To compute the percentage overlap between repertoires, the number of shared unique clonotypes was divided by the size of the smaller repertoire. Three approaches were used to assess repertoire richness: RTK rarefaction, the Chao1 estimator, and Recon v2.1 estimates of unobserved clonotypes. Generation probabilities for all TCRbeta clonotypes obtained by the gDNA method from a handful of donors were computed using OLGA. The table comes from immuneACCESS by way of TCRdb, which keeps in-frame sequences with V and J called. Part of the clones is missing from these tables; in studies checked, under half for an unresolved V gene and the rest for unknown reasons. The DNA gave D and trimming, while V, J and clone size come from that table. This sample is represented by approximately 590,000 clones; around 95% of them were singletons. Roughly 0.1% of the sample belongs to the ten largest clones.

Specimen: naive CD8+ T cells sorted from blood. Interpreted using the paper, the cell subset or site label stands for: CD45RA+CCR7+. The chain links TRBV27 with TRBJ1-1, with a weak D call of TRBD1 (6 bases match). The receptor was derived from a woman in her twenties or thirties in good health. The sequence in DNA is TGTGCCAGCAGTTTGTTACTAGGGGGTGGAACTGAAGCTTTCTTT. Its protein product is CASSLLLGGGTEAFF.